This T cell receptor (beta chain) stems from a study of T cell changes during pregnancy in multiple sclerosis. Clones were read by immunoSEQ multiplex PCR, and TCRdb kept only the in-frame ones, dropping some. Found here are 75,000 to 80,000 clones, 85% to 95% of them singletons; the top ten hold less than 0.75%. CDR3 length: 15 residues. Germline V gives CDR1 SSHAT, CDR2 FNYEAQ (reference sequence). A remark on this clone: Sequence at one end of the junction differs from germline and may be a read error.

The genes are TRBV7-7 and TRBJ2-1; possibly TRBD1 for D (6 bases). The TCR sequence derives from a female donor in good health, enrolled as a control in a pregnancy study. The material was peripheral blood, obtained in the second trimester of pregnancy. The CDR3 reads CASSLAKGDGNEQFF. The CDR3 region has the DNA TGTGCTAGCAGCTTAGCAAAGGGGGACGGCAATGAGCAGTTCTTC.